What follows are 26 T cell receptor beta chains derived from one specimen sequenced in a study of post-analysis software for immune sequencing data. Study-level points and caveats: Higher frequency in patients than in controls was seen for about five TRBV segments, with TRBV5-6, TRBV5-1 and TRBV20-1 among them.

Each TCR beta cDNA library carried unique molecular identifiers. TCRdb re-derived calls from the PCR reads in MiXCR, one entry per CDR3 protein. The sample records roughly 700,000 distinct CDR3 sequences, 30% being singletons. The antigens of these receptors remain unknown. Sequenced: blood. The receptors derive from a girl between 5 and 17 years old with multiple sclerosis.

This clonotype has only a few counts. J is TRBJ1-1 and V is TRBV10-3; D is perhaps TRBD1 (5 bases). Germline assignment: CDR1 ENHRY and CDR2 SYGVKD. V lost 6 bases and J lost 4, with 12 bases in between. This CDR3 has 13 amino acids. DNA for the CDR3: TGTGCCATCAGCTCAGCGGGGGGCACTGAAGCTTTCTTT. Its protein product is CAISSAGGTEAFF.

The chain carries TRBV6-5 and TRBJ2-7; possibly TRBD1 for D (7 bases). This CDR3 contains 15 residues. The V and J ends lost 5 bases and 0 bases respectively, with 14 bases between them. Germline CDR1 reads MNHEY; CDR2 reads SVGAGI. The CDR3 reads CASSLGGQRSYEQYF. The CDR3 region has the DNA TGTGCCAGCAGTCTGGGGGGACAGCGCTCCTACGAGCAGTACTTC.

This clonotype was seen more than once but under ten times. This chain connects TRBV6-1 to TRBJ1-2; perhaps TRBD1 as D (5 bases). The CDR3 contains 15 residues. Germline V gene sequence: CDR1 MNHNS, CDR2 SASEGT. V was pared by 5 bases and J by 1 base, with 14 bases between. CDR3 protein: CASSPQWDGNYGYTF. CDR3 bases: TGTGCCAGCAGTCCCCAGTGGGACGGTAACTATGGCTACACCTTC.

The chain joins TRBV20-1 to TRBJ2-1; 13 bases are shared with TRBD2. The length of the CDR3 is 16 residues. Per the germline V gene, CDR1 is DFQATT and CDR2 is SNEGSKA (reference sequence). The V and J ends lost 6 bases and 7 bases, in that order; junction bases with no gene match: 12. CDR3 sequence reads: CSARGTSGVFKNEQFF. CDR3 in DNA: TGCAGTGCCAGGGGGACTAGCGGGGTCTTCAAGAATGAGCAGTTCTTC.

V usage is TRBV20-1 and J usage is TRBJ2-7; D is ambiguous. From germline, CDR1 is DFQATT and CDR2 SNEGSKA (reference sequence). The CDR3 loop spans 14 amino acids. The V and J ends lost 3 bases and 8 bases respectively, with 20 bases between them. CDR3 nucleotides: TGCAGTGCTAGTCCCTCCGACACCCTACGCCAGCAGTACTTC. Protein product: CSASPSDTLRQQYF.

J is TRBJ1-6 and V is TRBV2; no definite D call. The V and J ends lost 3 bases and 0 bases respectively, with 9 bases between them. This CDR3 is built from 16 residues. CDR1 is SNHLY, CDR2 FYNNEI, per germline. The CDR3 region is CASSDGGSSYNSPLHF. The DNA for the CDR3 is TGTGCCAGCAGTGATGGCGGAAGCTCCTATAATTCACCCCTCCACTTT.

The chain links TRBV6-1 to TRBJ2-7; a weak D match, TRBD2 (5 bases). This CDR3 spans 14 amino acids. In germline, CDR1 is MNHNS, CDR2 SASEGT. V lost 6 bases to trimming and J lost 0 bases, with 12 bases between them. CDR3 residues: CASSPLGVSYEQYF. Written as DNA, the CDR3 is TGTGCCAGCAGCCCTCTGGGAGTCTCCTACGAGCAGTACTTC.

V usage is TRBV20-1 and J usage is TRBJ2-5; D is perhaps TRBD1 (6 bases). Germline CDR1 is DFQATT and CDR2 is SNEGSKA (reference sequence). CDR3 length: 12 residues. Trimming took 4 bases from V and 6 from J, leaving 12 bases between them. Here the CDR3 reads CSAILQGQTQYF. DNA of the CDR3: TGCAGTGCTATACTACAGGGCCAGACCCAGTACTTC.

The chain employs TRBV7-8 and TRBJ1-6; D possibly corresponds to TRBD1 (5 bases). Trimming removed 2 bases from V and 6 bases from J, with 11 bases in between. The CDR3 length is 15 residues. Germline V gene data show CDR1 as SGHVS and CDR2 as FQNEAQ. The CDR3 sequence is CASSLWGGVNSPLHF. DNA for the CDR3: TGTGCCAGCAGCTTATGGGGGGGGGTTAATTCACCCCTCCACTTT.

This clonotype was detected ten times or more. The V and J genes are TRBV4-3 and TRBJ2-7; D might be TRBD2 (5 bases). Deletions cut 0 bases from V and 3 bases from J, with 12 bases between. Germline CDR1 and CDR2: LGHNA and YSLEER. The CDR3 consists of 15 residues. CDR3 in amino acids: CASSQDKASLYEQYF. The CDR3 DNA reads TGCGCCAGCAGCCAAGATAAGGCTAGCCTCTACGAGCAGTACTTC.

Comment on this clonotype: This may arise from a read error, as a much more abundant clone is one base away. The chain uses TRBV29-1 and TRBJ1-2; D is undetermined. Germline V gene lookup returns CDR1 SQVTM and CDR2 ANQGSEA. This CDR3 contains 11 residues. Trimming removed 7 bases from V and 2 bases from J, with 8 bases in between. As DNA, the CDR3 is TGCAGCGCCTTGGAGAACTATGGCTACACCTTC. Its protein is CSALENYGYTF.

The gene calls are TRBV20-1 and TRBJ1-4; possibly TRBD1 for D (5 bases). The CDR3 is made up of 14 amino acids. V lost 3 bases to trimming and J lost 7 bases, with 15 bases between them. Germline V gives CDR1 DFQATT, CDR2 SNEGSKA (reference sequence). The DNA for the CDR3 is TGCAGTGCTAGGCCATTGGCAGGGCGTGAAAAACTGTTTTTT. Translating gives CSARPLAGREKLFF.

The chain employs TRBV6-6 and TRBJ1-2; unclear D gene. Germline CDR1 reads MNHNY; CDR2 reads SVGAGI (reference sequence). V was trimmed by 2 bases and J by 4 bases, leaving 14 bases between them. This CDR3 is 15 amino acids long. The CDR3 sequence: CASSYGQELGYGYTF. The CDR3 DNA reads as TGTGCCAGCAGTTACGGGCAGGAATTAGGCTATGGCTACACCTTC.

In its sample, this clonotype was seen a few times. This rearrangement joins TRBV20-1 to TRBJ1-5; D ambiguous. Trimming stripped 5 bases from V and 1 base from J, with 6 bases between. The V gene's germline CDR1 is DFQATT and CDR2 SNEGSKA (reference sequence). CDR3 size: 12 residues. The CDR3 region is CSARQSNQPQHF. The CDR3 DNA reads TGCAGTGCTCGTCAGAGCAATCAGCCCCAGCATTTT.

This clonotype appeared a few times. The V and J genes are TRBV6-2 or TRBV6-3 and TRBJ2-7; perhaps TRBD1 as D (6 bases). Germline V gives CDR1 MNHEY, CDR2 SVGEGT. The CDR3 length is 14 residues. Trimming took off 7 bases at V and 0 bases at J, with 13 bases between the two ends. CDR3 sequence: CASTLTGFSYEQYF. The CDR3 DNA sequence: TGTGCCAGCACCCTGACAGGCTTCTCCTACGAGCAGTACTTC.

This clonotype was counted between two and nine times. The chain links TRBV6-5 to TRBJ2-3, with TRBD2 matching 8 bases. Germline V lookup: CDR1 MNHEY, CDR2 SVGAGI. This CDR3 comprises 15 residues. With 10 bases clipped from V and 4 bases from J, the junction kept 13 bases outside the gene matches. This chain's CDR3 is CATRNRGGGADTQYF. CDR3 bases: TGTGCCACCCGAAACCGGGGGGGCGGCGCAGATACGCAGTATTTT.

This clonotype was observed a few times. The chain combines TRBV7-2 with TRBJ2-1, with 9 bases identical to TRBD1. The CDR3 has 15 residues. CDR1 and CDR2 (germline): SGHTA, FQGNSA. V lost 3 bases to trimming and J lost 9 bases; unmatched junction nucleotides: 9. DNA of the CDR3: TGTGCCAGCAGCTTGGCACAGGGGGCATTAAGTGAGCAGTTCTTC. Residues: CASSLAQGALSEQFF.

The rearrangement uses TRBV29-1 and TRBJ2-1; 15 nucleotides match TRBD2. The CDR3 has 16 residues. Germline V CDR1 and CDR2: SQVTM, ANQGSEA. With 6 bases clipped from V and 9 bases from J, the junction kept 12 bases outside the gene matches. The CDR3 nucleotides are TGCAGCGTGATCGGGACTAGCGGGAGGCAGGTTGGTGAGCAGTTCTTC. Its translation is CSVIGTSGRQVGEQFF.

This clonotype came up a few times. The V gene is TRBV29-1, the J gene TRBJ1-1, with 7 bases matching TRBD1. This CDR3 comprises 16 residues. The V gene's germline CDR1 is SQVTM and CDR2 ANQGSEA. V dropped 0 bases and J dropped 4; count of bases not matched to a gene: 11. The CDR3 region is CSVEDQGGGRVTEAFF. The DNA of the CDR3 is TGCAGCGTTGAAGATCAAGGGGGCGGGCGGGTCACTGAAGCTTTCTTT.

This clonotype occurred many times. This chain uses TRBV10-3 with TRBJ2-5; the match to TRBD2 covers 10 bases. The junction had 9 bases not matched to a gene; V was cut back by 8 bases and J by 3 bases. The CDR3 totals 15 residues. Germline CDR1 is ENHRY and CDR2 is SYGVKD. The CDR3 DNA reads as TGTGCCATCCGCGAGCGAGGACTAGCGGAAGAGACCCAGTACTTC. This translates into CAIRERGLAEETQYF.

This sequence joins TRBV24-1 and TRBJ2-1; TRBD2 is a possible D gene (6 bases). V was cut by 9 bases and J by 6 bases, with 20 bases left in between. CDR3 length: 15 residues. CDR1 and CDR2 from the germline V gene are KGHDR and SFDVKD. The CDR3 bases are TGTGCCACCGCGGAGGGAGGACTGCGGTTCAATGAGCAGTTCTTC. Translating gives CATAEGGLRFNEQFF.

The chain has TRBV6-1 and TRBJ1-1; 7 bases are a match to TRBD1. Trimming cost V 3 bases and J 0 bases; bases outside gene matches: 4. Germline assignment: CDR1 MNHNS and CDR2 SASEGT. The CDR3 loop spans 15 amino acids. CDR3 region: CASSDEGQLNTEAFF. CDR3 sequence (DNA): TGTGCCAGCAGTGACGAGGGACAGCTGAACACTGAAGCTTTCTTT.

The sample holds a few counts of this clonotype. The genes are TRBV25-1 and TRBJ1-2; 8 bases agree with TRBD1. Germline trimming cut 4 bases from V and 1 base from J; bases unmatched to any gene: 8. Looked up from germline, CDR1 is MGHDK and CDR2 is SYGVNS. The CDR3 consists of 16 residues. The CDR3 reads CASSGGDRKNNYGYTF. CDR3 DNA sequence: TGTGCCAGCAGTGGAGGGGACAGGAAGAATAACTATGGCTACACCTTC.

This chain joins TRBV7-2 and TRBJ2-1; D may be TRBD2 (6 bases). Per germline, CDR1 SGHTA and CDR2 FQGNSA. V was cut by 5 bases and J by 0 bases, with 17 bases left in between. This CDR3 has 17 amino acids. CDR3 nucleotide sequence: TGTGCCAGCAGCCCACGCCGGGACGGGGGCTCCTACAATGAGCAGTTCTTC. It codes for CASSPRRDGGSYNEQFF.

This chain joins TRBV28 and TRBJ2-7; 8 positions match TRBD1. The CDR3 runs 17 residues. J was trimmed by 1 base and V by 3 bases; bases with no gene match: 11. Per germline, CDR1 MDHEN and CDR2 SYDVKM. CDR3 coding DNA: TGTGCCAGCAGTTTCTCCCAGGCGCGGGACAGGTCCTACGAGCAGTACTTC. Translation gives CASSFSQARDRSYEQYF.

This chain uses TRBV11-2 with TRBJ2-1, with D unclear. TRBJ2-7 explains the end of the DNA better; the J call may be wrong. This CDR3 has 14 amino acids. Germline CDR1 reads SGHAT; CDR2 reads FQNNGV. The CDR3 loop is CASSLARTSYEQYF. DNA for the CDR3: TGTGCCAGCAGCTTAGCCCGGACCTCCTACGAGCAGTACTTC.